These 5 T cell receptor beta chains were all obtained from the same sample, sequenced in a study of human T cells and chemical hapten exposure listed by TCRdb under 2021. The library was prepared using RACE. The sequencer listed for this sample is NextSeq 500. TCRdb reanalyzed the raw reads on its own, using fastp at Q25 for trimming and MiXCR for clone calling, and kept in-frame beta chains. Each CDR3 protein appears once, grouped with its most common genes and DNA. Counted in this sample were about 69,000 distinct CDR3 sequences; approximately 10% of them appeared once. Clones ranked in the top ten supply 6.8% of the sample. The time point label on this specimen signifies: patch test 2, 6 weeks after DPC sensitization. The meaning of the sample's treatment or condition label: therapeutic diphenylcyclopropenone sensitization with weekly scalp DPC. The sequencing used whole blood, collected in connection with sensitization to the hapten diphenylcyclopropenone (DPC). The receptors derive from a woman aged 45-60 years with alopecia areata. Some clones in this sample may be carry-over from other donors' samples.

The chain carries TRBV20-1 and TRBJ2-2; 11 bases match TRBD2. The length of the CDR3 is 17 residues. Germline assignment: CDR1 DFQATT and CDR2 SNEGSKA (reference sequence). V lost 2 bases and J lost 0; bases outside the gene matches: 5. CDR3 in amino acids: CSARRLAGGTNTGELFF. CDR3 in DNA: TGCAGTGCTAGACGGCTAGCGGGAGGCACGAACACCGGGGAGCTGTTTTTT.

This clonotype was observed many times. J is TRBJ1-4 and V is TRBV29-1; TRBD1 aligns across 7 bases. With 4 bases clipped from V and 4 bases from J, the junction kept 6 bases outside the gene matches. Germline CDR1 SQVTM, CDR2 ANQGSEA. The CDR3 has 14 residues. The CDR3 DNA is TGCAGCGTTGCCAGGGGGGACCTTAATGAAAAACTGTTTTTT. This sequence encodes CSVARGDLNEKLFF. Full variable domain (rest looked up from reference TRBV29-1 and TRBJ1-4): SAVISQKPSRDICQRGTSLTIQCQVDSQVTMMFWYRQQPGQSLTLIATANQGSEATYESGFVIDKFPISRPNLTFSTLTVSNMSPEDSSIYLCSVARGDLNEKLFFGSGTQLSVL.

This clonotype was observed a handful of times. The chain combines TRBV10-2 with TRBJ1-3, with a weak D call TRBD1 (5 bases). The CDR3 runs to 14 residues. CDR1 and CDR2 (germline): WSHSY, SAAADI. V gave up 6 bases and J gave up 2 bases, with 11 bases separating them. The CDR3 sequence is CASRTAGTGNTIYF. DNA of the CDR3: TGCGCCAGCAGGACAGCTGGGACTGGAAACACCATATATTTT.

The sample holds many counts of this clonotype. CDR3 in DNA: TGTGCCAGCAGTTTAGCGGGACAGACCGAAGCTTTCTTT. This codes for CASSLAGQTEAFF. V usage is TRBV12-3 or TRBV12-4 and J usage is TRBJ1-1; TRBD1 matches at 7 bases. The junction had 3 bases not matched to a gene; V was cut back by 0 bases and J by 8 bases. The CDR3 runs to 13 residues.

The chain uses TRBV5-6 and TRBJ2-7; 7 bases are a match to TRBD1. The V gene's germline CDR1 is SGHDT and CDR2 YYEEEE. V shed 0 bases and J 4 bases; nucleotides not matched to a gene: 4. The CDR3 is 14 amino acids. The CDR3 here is CASSLEGTVYEQYF. In nucleotides, the CDR3 is TGTGCCAGCAGCTTGGAAGGGACAGTGTACGAGCAGTACTTC. The entire variable domain, with the rest obtained from reference TRBV5-6 and TRBJ2-7, is as follows: DAGVTQSPTHLIKTRGQQVTLRCSPKSGHDTVSWYQQALGQGPQFIFQYYEEEERQRGNFPDRFSGHQFPNYSSELNVNALLLGDSALYLCASSLEGTVYEQYFGPGTRLTVT.